One and the same sample provided the 6 T cell receptor beta chains below, sequenced in a study of patients and donors after allogeneic stem cell transplantation. MiXCR was run by TCRdb on the RT-PCR reads, yielding one entry per CDR3 protein. The table has roughly 200,000 distinct CDR3 sequences, around two fifths seen once. Sequencing was performed on blood, either unsorted or a sorted T cell fraction (not recorded which). These receptors all stem from a human donor who was either an allogeneic HSCT recipient or a stem cell or donor lymphocyte infusion donor (not recorded which). It is not recorded whose cells these are; they may come from a transplant donor.

The genes are TRBV7-3 and TRBJ2-3; a possible D gene is TRBD1 (5 bases). CDR1 SGHTA and CDR2 FQGTGA come from the germline V gene. This CDR3 comprises 14 residues. The V end lost 1 base, the J end lost 5 bases, and 10 bases lay between the germline ends. CDR3 DNA: TGTGCCAGCAGCTTAAGGCAGGGCATAGATACGCAGTATTTT. Residues: CASSLRQGIDTQYF.

The V call is TRBV6-5, the J call TRBJ1-1, with 7 bases matching TRBD1. V was pared by 5 bases and J by 5 bases, with 8 bases of the junction left unmatched. In germline, CDR1 is MNHEY, CDR2 SVGAGI. The length of the CDR3 is 14 residues. The CDR3 DNA reads as TGTGCCAGCAGTCTCACAGGGGAGAGGACTGAAGCTTTCTTT. It is translated as CASSLTGERTEAFF.

This rearrangement joins TRBV15 to TRBJ1-4, with TRBD1 identical over 7 bases. After removal of 0 bases from V and 8 bases from J, the junction contained 3 bases not matched to a gene. Germline V gives CDR1 LNHNV, CDR2 YYDKDF (reference sequence). The CDR3 loop spans 14 amino acids. The CDR3 here is CATSRDGGQEKLFF. The CDR3 DNA reads TGTGCCACCAGCAGAGATGGGGGACAGGAAAAACTGTTTTTT. The full variable domain, in which reference TRBV15 and TRBJ1-4 provide the parts outside the CDR3, is DAMVIQNPRYQVTQFGKPVTLSCSQTLNHNVMYWYQQKSSQAPKLLFHYYDKDFNNEADTPDNFQSRRPNTSFCFLDIRSPGLGDTAMYLCATSRDGGQEKLFFGSGTQLSVL.

This clonotype has more than one count but fewer than ten. This chain uses TRBV12-3 or TRBV12-4 with TRBJ2-2; D ambiguous. V lost 1 base and J lost 5, with 5 bases in between. This CDR3 contains 13 residues. CDR3 loop: CASSLVITGELFF. Written as DNA, the CDR3 is TGTGCCAGCAGTTTAGTAATAACCGGGGAGCTGTTTTTT.

V is TRBV29-1 and J is TRBJ2-5; D is unresolved. From germline, CDR1 is SQVTM and CDR2 ANQGSEA. The CDR3 sequence is 12 residues long. Trimming left V 4 bases short and J 5 bases short, with 11 bases between. The CDR3 DNA reads TGCAGCGTTGGCCAGAAATCGGAGACCCAGTACTTC. Amino acids: CSVGQKSETQYF.

The J gene is TRBJ1-2, the V gene TRBV4-1; tentative D call: TRBD1 (6 bases). The V end was cut by 3 bases, the J end by 0 bases, with 17 bases between. The CDR3 totals 17 residues. Germline lookup yields CDR1 MGHRA and CDR2 YSYEKL. The CDR3 here is CASSQFLGQSPNYGYTF. CDR3 coding DNA: TGCGCCAGCAGCCAGTTTTTGGGACAATCGCCTAACTATGGCTACACCTTC.